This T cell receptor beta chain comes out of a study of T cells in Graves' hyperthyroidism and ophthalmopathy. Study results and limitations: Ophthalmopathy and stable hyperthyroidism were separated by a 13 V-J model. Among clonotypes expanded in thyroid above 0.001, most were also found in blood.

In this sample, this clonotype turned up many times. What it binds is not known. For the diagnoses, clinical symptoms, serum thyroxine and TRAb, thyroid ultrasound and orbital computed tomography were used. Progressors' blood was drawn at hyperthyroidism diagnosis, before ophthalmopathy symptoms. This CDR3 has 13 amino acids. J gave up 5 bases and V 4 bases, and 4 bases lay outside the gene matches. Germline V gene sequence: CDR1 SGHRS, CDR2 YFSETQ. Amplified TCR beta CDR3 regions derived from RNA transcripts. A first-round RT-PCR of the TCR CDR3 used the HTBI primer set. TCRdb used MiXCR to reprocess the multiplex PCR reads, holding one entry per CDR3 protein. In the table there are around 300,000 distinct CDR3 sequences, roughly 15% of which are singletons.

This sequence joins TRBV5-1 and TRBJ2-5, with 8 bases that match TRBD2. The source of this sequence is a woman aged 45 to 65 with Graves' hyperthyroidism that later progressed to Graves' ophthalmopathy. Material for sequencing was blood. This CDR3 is CASSAGTRETQYF. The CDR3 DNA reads TGCGCCAGCAGCGCCGGGACTAGGGAGACCCAGTACTTC.